The present T cell receptor beta chain was sequenced within a study of T cells in localized non-small cell lung cancer. Findings of the study overall: A median around 57 of the top 100 tumor clones appeared in adjacent lung. Sequencing covered just one tumor region, so heterogeneity cannot be ruled out. Adjacent uninvolved lung tissue had the highest T cell clonality, exceeding tumor. Greater T cell density in blood accompanied longer overall survival.

Method: immunoSEQ multiplex PCR; TCRdb's copy keeps in-frame clones and lacks some. The table lists roughly 50,000 clones, approximately 83% of them singletons, with 20% in the top ten. Losses at the gene ends were 6 bases for V and 3 bases for J; bases not matched to a gene: 3. Germline CDR1 LNHDA, CDR2 SQIVND (reference sequence). The CDR3 is made up of 15 amino acids. As for this clone: What it recognizes is unknown.

Sequencing was performed on peripheral blood, taken before any cancer treatment. V usage is TRBV19 and J usage is TRBJ1-5; 12 positions match TRBD1. The sequence came from a female donor at least 60 years old with stage II squamous cell lung carcinoma. The CDR3 coding sequence is TGTGCCAGTAGGCCGGGACAGGGGGCCAATCAGCCCCAGCATTTT. Protein product: CASRPGQGANQPQHF.